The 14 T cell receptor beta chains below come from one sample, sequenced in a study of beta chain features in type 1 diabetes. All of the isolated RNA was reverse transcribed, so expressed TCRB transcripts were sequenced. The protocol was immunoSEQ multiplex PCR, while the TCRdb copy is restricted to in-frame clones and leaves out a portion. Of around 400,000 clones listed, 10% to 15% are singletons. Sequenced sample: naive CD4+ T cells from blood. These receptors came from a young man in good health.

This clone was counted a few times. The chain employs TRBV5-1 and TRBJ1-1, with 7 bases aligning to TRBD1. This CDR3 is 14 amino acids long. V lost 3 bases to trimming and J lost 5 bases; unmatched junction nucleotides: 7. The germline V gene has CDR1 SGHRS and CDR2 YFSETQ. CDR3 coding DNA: TGCGCCAGCAGCTCCAGGGGGGCCAGGACTGAAGCTTTCTTT. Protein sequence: CASSSRGARTEAFF. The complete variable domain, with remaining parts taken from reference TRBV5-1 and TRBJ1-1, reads KAGVTQTPRYLIKTRGQQVTLSCSPISGHRSVSWYQQTPGQGLQFLFEYFSETQRNKGNFPGRFSGRQFSNSRSEMNVSTLELGDSALYLCASSSRGARTEAFFGQGTRLTVV.

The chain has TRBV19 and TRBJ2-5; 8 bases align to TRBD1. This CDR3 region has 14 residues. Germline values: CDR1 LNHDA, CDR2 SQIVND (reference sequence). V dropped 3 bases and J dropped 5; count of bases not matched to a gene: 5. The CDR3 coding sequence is TGTGCCAGTAGTATCGGACAGGGAGAGGAGACCCAGTACTTC. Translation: CASSIGQGEETQYF.

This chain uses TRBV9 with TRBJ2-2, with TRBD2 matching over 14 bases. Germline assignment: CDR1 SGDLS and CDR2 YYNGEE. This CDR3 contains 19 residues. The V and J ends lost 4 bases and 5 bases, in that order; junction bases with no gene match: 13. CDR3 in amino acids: CASSQSRTSGGWPTGELFF. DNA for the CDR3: TGTGCCAGCAGCCAATCCAGGACTAGCGGGGGGTGGCCTACCGGGGAGCTGTTTTTT.

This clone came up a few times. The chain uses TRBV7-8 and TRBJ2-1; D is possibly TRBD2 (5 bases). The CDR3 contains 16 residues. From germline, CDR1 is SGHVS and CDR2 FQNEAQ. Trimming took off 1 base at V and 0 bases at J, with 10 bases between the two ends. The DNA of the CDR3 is TGTGCCAGCAGCTTAGTCGGGGTCCGCTCCTACAATGAGCAGTTCTTC. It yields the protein CASSLVGVRSYNEQFF. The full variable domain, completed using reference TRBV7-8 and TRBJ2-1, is GAGVSQSPRYKVAKRGQDVALRCDPISGHVSLFWYQQALGQGPEFLTYFQNEAQLDKSGLPSDRFFAERPEGSVSTLKIQRTQQEDSAVYLCASSLVGVRSYNEQFFGPGTRLTVL.

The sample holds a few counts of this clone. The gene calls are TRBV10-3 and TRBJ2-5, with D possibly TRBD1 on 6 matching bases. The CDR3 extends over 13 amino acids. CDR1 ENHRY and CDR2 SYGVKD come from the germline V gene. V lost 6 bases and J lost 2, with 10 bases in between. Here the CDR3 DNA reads TGTGCCATCAGGACCCAGGGGCAAGAGACCCAGTACTTC. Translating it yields CAIRTQGQETQYF.

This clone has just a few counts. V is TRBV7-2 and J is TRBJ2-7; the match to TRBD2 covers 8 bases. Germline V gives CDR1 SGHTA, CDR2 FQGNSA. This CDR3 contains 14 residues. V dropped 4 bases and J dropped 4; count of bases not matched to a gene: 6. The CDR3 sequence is CASSSVAGGYEQYF. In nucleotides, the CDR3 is TGTGCCAGCAGCTCAGTCGCGGGAGGTTACGAGCAGTACTTC.

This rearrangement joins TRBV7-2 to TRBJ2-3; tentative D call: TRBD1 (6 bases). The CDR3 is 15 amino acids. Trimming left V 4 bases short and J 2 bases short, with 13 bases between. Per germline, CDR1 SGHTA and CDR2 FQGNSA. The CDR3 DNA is TGTGCCAGCAGCTCTCAGGGGACGTTCACAGATACGCAGTATTTT. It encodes CASSSQGTFTDTQYF.

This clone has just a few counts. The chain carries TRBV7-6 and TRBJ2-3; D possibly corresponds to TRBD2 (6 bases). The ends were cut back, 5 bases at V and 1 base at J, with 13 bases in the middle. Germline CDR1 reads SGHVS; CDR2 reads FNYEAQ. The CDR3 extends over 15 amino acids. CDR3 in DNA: TGTGCCAGCAGCCTTCGAGGGGAGGGCACAGATACGCAGTATTTT. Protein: CASSLRGEGTDTQYF.

CDR3 loop: CASSQGLYFRTEAFF. CDR3 sequence (DNA): TGTGCCAGCAGTCAAGGACTGTACTTTCGCACTGAAGCTTTCTTT. The chain recombines TRBV6-5 with TRBJ1-1; D gene uncertain. The CDR3 totals 15 residues. V was trimmed by 5 bases and J by 4 bases, leaving 17 bases between them. CDR1 MNHEY and CDR2 SVGAGI come from the germline V gene.

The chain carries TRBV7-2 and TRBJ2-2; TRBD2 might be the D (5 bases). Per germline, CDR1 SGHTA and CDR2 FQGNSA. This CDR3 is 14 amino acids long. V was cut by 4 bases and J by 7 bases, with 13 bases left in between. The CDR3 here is CASSSESGYGELFF. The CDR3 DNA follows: TGTGCCAGCAGCTCCGAATCGGGGTACGGGGAGCTGTTTTTT.

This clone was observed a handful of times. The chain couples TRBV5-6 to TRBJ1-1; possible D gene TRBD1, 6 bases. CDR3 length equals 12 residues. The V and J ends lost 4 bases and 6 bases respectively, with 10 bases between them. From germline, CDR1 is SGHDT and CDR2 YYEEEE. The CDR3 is CASSLDRSEAFF. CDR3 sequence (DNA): TGTGCCAGCAGCCTGGACAGATCTGAAGCTTTCTTT.

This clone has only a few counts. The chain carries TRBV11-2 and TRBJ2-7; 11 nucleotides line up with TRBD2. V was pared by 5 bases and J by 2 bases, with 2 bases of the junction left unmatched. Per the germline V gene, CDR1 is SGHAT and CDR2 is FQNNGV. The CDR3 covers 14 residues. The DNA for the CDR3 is TGTGCCAGCAGCCTGACTAGCGGGGCCTACGAGCAGTACTTC. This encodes CASSLTSGAYEQYF.

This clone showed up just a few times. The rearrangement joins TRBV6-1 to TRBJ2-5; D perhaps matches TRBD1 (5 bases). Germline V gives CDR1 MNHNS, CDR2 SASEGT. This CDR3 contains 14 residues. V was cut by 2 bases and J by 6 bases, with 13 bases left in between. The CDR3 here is CASSELVREKTQYF. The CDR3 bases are TGTGCCAGCAGTGAACTGGTCAGGGAAAAGACCCAGTACTTC.

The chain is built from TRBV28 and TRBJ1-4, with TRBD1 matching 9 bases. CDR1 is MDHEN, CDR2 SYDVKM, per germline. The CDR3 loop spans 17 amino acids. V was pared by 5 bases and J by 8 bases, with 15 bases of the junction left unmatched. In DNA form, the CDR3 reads TGTGCCAGCAGTAGGCACACTTCCGGGACAGGGAGAGAAAAACTGTTTTTT. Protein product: CASSRHTSGTGREKLFF.